This T cell receptor (beta chain) was identified in a study of shared clonotypes between healthy human individuals. About the study: The plates for each donor numbered three CD4 naive, three CD4 memory, two CD8 naive and one CD8 memory. Whole-study results and caveats: Rarefaction indicated that sorted-subset sequencing remained incomplete although depth was large.

Data came from immunoSEQ multiplex PCR; TCRdb stores just in-frame clones and leaves some out. The sample has about 2.1 million clones; roughly 91% are singletons. Trimming removed 7 bases from V and 1 base from J, with 11 bases in between. The length of the CDR3 is 13 residues. Germline lookup yields CDR1 MNHNS and CDR2 SASEGT. CD45RO-negative cells were positively selected for CCR7, leaving out terminally differentiated effector memory CD45RA+ cells. In regard to this clone: The antigen remains unidentified.

The chain recombines TRBV6-1 with TRBJ2-7, with D hard to call. The origin of this receptor is a man aged 18 to 30 in good health. Some clones in this sample may be carry-over from other donors' samples. What was sequenced was naive CD8+ T cells from PBMCs. The CDR3 here is CASKRTDSYEQYF. The CDR3 coding sequence is TGTGCCAGCAAAAGGACGGATTCCTACGAGCAGTACTTC.